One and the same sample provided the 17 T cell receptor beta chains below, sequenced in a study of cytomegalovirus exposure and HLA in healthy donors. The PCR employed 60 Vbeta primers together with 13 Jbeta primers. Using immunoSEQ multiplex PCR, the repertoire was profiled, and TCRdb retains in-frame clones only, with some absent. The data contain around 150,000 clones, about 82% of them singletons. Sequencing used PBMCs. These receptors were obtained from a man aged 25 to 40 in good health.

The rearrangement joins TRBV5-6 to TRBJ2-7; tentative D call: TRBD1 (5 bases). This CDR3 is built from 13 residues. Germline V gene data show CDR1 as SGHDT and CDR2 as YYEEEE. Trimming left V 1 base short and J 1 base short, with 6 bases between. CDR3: CASSLRQSYEQYF. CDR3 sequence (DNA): TGTGCCAGCAGCTTGCGACAGTCCTACGAGCAGTACTTC.

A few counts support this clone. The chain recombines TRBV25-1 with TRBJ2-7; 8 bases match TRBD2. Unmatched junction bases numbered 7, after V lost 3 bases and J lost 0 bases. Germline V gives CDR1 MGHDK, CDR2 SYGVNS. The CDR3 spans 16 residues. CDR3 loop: CASSDPSGRGSYEQYF. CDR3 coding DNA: TGTGCCAGCAGTGACCCCAGCGGGAGAGGCTCCTACGAGCAGTACTTC.

The CDR3 DNA is TGTGCCTGCTCACGGGACAGGGCTGACAATGAAAAACTGTTTTTT. Encoded protein: CACSRDRADNEKLFF. The chain joins TRBV30 to TRBJ1-4; 9 bases line up with TRBD1. Trimming at V came to 6 bases and at J to 5 bases, leaving 10 bases not matched to a gene. CDR3 length: 15 residues. CDR1 GTSNPN and CDR2 SVGIG come from the germline V gene (reference sequence).

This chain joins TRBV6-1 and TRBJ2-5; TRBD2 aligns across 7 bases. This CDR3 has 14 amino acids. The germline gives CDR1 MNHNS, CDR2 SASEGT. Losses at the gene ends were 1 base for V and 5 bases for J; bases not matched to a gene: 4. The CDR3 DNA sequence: TGTGCCAGCAGTGAAGTGCTGGGAGGGGAGACCCAGTACTTC. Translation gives CASSEVLGGETQYF.

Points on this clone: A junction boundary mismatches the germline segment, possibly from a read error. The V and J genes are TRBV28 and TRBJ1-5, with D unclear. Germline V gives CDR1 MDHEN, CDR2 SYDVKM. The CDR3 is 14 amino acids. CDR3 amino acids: CASSKDFSNQPRHF. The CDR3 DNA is TGTGCCAGCAGTAAGGATTTTAGCAATCAGCCCCGGCATTTT.

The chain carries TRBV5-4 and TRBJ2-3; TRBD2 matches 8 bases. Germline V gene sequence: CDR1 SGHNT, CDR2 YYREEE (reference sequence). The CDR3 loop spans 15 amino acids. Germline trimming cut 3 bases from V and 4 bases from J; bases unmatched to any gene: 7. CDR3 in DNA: TGTGCCAGCAGCTCAGGACTAGCTTATGCAGATACGCAGTATTTT. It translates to CASSSGLAYADTQYF. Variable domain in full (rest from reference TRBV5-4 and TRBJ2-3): ETGVTQSPTHLIKTRGQQVTLRCSSQSGHNTVSWYQQALGQGPQFIFQYYREEENGRGNFPPRFSGLQFPNYSSELNVNALELDDSALYLCASSSGLAYADTQYFGPGTRLTVL.

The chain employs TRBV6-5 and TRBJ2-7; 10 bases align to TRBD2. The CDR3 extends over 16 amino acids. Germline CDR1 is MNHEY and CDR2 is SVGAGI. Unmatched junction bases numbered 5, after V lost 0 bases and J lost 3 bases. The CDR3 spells CASSYSSGRALYEQYF. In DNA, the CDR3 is TGTGCCAGCAGTTACTCGAGCGGGAGGGCCCTCTACGAGCAGTACTTC.

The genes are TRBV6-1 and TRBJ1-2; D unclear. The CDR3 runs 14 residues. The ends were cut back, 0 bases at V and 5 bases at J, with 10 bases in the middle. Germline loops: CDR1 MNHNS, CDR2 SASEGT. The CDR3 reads CASSEANSPYGYTF. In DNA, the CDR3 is TGTGCCAGCAGTGAAGCGAACAGCCCGTATGGCTACACCTTC.

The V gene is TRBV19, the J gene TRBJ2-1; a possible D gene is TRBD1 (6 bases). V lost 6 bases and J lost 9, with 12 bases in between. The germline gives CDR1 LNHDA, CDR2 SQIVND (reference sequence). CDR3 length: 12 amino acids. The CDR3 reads CASRPIGGEQFF. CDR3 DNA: TGTGCCAGTAGGCCAATAGGGGGTGAGCAGTTCTTC.

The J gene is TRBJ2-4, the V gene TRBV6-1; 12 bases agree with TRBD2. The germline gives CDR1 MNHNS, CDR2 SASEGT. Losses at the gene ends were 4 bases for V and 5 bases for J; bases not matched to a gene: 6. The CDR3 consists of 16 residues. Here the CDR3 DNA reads TGTGCCAGCAGTGTCCTAGCGGGAGGGCCCCAAAACATTCAGTACTTC. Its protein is CASSVLAGGPQNIQYF.

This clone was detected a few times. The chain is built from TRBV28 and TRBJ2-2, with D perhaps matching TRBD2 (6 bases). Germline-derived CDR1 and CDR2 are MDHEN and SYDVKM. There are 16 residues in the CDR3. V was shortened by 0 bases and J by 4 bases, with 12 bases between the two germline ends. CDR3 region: CASSLWGGGPTGELFF. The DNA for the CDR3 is TGTGCCAGCAGTTTATGGGGGGGAGGCCCCACCGGGGAGCTGTTTTTT.

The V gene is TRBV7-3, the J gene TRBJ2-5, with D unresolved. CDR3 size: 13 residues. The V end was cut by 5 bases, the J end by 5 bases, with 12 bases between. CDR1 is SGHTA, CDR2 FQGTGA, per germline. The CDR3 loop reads CASSVVVGETQYF. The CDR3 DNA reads TGTGCCAGCAGCGTCGTGGTGGGCGAGACCCAGTACTTC.

The CDR3 spells CASSLTGPSGEQYF. In DNA, the CDR3 is TGCGCCAGCAGTCTGACAGGGCCTAGTGGGGAGCAGTACTTC. The chain recombines TRBV5-1 with TRBJ2-7, with 7 bases aligning to TRBD1. After removal of 5 bases from V and 7 bases from J, the junction contained 12 bases not matched to a gene. The CDR3 extends over 14 amino acids. The germline CDR1 and CDR2 sequences are SGHRS and YFSETQ.

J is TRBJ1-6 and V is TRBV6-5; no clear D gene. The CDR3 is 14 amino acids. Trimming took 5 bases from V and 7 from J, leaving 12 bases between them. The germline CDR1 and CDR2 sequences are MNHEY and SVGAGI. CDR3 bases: TGTGCCAGCAGTAAAGGACTTATCAATTCACCCCTCCACTTT. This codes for CASSKGLINSPLHF.

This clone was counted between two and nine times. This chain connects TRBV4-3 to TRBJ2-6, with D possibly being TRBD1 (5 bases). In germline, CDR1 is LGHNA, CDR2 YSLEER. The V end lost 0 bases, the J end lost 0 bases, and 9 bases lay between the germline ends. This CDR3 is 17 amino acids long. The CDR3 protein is CASSQEQGGSGANVLTF. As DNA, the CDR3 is TGCGCCAGCAGCCAAGAGCAGGGTGGCTCTGGGGCCAACGTCCTGACTTTC.

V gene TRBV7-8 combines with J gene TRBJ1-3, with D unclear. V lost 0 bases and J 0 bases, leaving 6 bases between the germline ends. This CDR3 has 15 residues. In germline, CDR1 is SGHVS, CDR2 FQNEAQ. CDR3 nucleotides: TGTGCCAGCAGCTTAGCGGCCCTCTCTGGAAACACCATATATTTT. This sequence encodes CASSLAALSGNTIYF.

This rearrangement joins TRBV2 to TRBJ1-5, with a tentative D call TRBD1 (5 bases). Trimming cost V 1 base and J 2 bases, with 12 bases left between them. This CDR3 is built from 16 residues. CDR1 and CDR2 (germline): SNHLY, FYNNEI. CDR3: CASSEVQGLGNQPQHF. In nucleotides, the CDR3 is TGTGCCAGCAGTGAAGTCCAGGGACTCGGCAATCAGCCCCAGCATTTT.